There are a few counts of the clone carrying this T cell receptor (beta chain). The antigen is undetermined. TCRdb reanalysed the PCR reads using MiXCR and keeps one entry per CDR3 protein. The sample contains nearly 650,000 distinct CDR3 sequences, about 25% of which appear only once. The data belong to a study of molecular identifiers for immune sequencing clone quantification. General observations from the study: Whereas clones above 20 RNA copies held under 1% of naive-cell molecules, they held over 98% of effector molecules.

The naive CD8 libraries originated from between roughly 18,000 and 1,000,000 sorted cells and drew on 10%, 30% or 50% RNA. Trimming stripped 3 bases from V and 2 bases from J, with 11 bases between. Germline values: CDR1 SNHLY, CDR2 FYNNEI. The CDR3 runs to 15 residues. The chain couples TRBV2 to TRBJ2-1; no definite D call. The sample was naive CD8+ T cells from blood, with Jurkat cell RNA spiked in. The subset was: FACS-sorted CD8+CD4-CCR7+CD45RA+ naive T cells. The TCR originated in a human donor in good health. Some libraries in this study had Jurkat cell RNA spiked in. CDR3 DNA sequence: TGTGCCAGCAGTGATATAGGGTCCCCCTACAATGAGCAGTTCTTC. Translating it yields CASSDIGSPYNEQFF. Supplemented by reference TRBV2 and TRBJ2-1, the full variable domain reads EPEVTQTPSHQVTQMGQEVILRCVPISNHLYFYWYRQILGQKVEFLVSFYNNEISEKSEIFDDQFSVERPDGSNFTLKIRSTKLEDSAMYFCASSDIGSPYNEQFFGPGTRLTVL.